The present TCR beta chain was sequenced within a study of Ad26.COV2.S vaccination and SARS-CoV-2 variants. This CDR3 has 13 amino acids. Between the trimmed V and J ends, which lost 4 bases and 1 base, there was a span of 4 bases. Germline V gene sequence: CDR1 SGHNT, CDR2 YENEEA. General study findings and limits: With respect to non-spike TCR breadth, vaccine and placebo recipients were similar.

On this clone itself: As yet, its antigen is unknown.

The data were produced by immunoSEQ multiplex PCR, yet TCRdb's version contains in-frame clones alone and is incomplete. The sample holds approximately 400,000 clones; around 92% are singletons and the top ten take roughly 3.9%. Sequencing was performed on peripheral blood, taken after recovery from COVID-19. The source is a human donor who had recovered from COVID-19. The chain carries TRBV11-3 and TRBJ2-2; D gene uncertain. The CDR3 region has the DNA TGTGCCAGCAGCTCTAGGAACACCGGGGAGCTGTTTTTT. It specifies CASSSRNTGELFF.